These T cell receptor beta chains were read from a single sample in a study of T cell repertoires in MIS-A myocarditis. TCRdb keeps only in-frame clones here, not all; method: immunoSEQ multiplex PCR. The data show some 10,000 clones, roughly 90% seen once. The sample taken for sequencing was thoracic lymph node tissue obtained at autopsy. The receptor set was obtained from a man aged 18 to 35 with fulminant myocarditis from multisystem inflammatory syndrome in adults (MIS-A) after COVID-19. Both conserved end residues are part of each CDR3. The D gene is left open where the match is weak. The listing skips clone size in some rows; elsewhere it reads once, few, many or a size class.

size | J | D | V | DNA | CDR3
NA | TRBJ1-5 | NA | TRBV28 | TGTGCCACCCGGCAGGGTACAAGCAATCAGCCCCAGCATTTT | CATRQGTSNQPQHF
NA | TRBJ1-1 | NA | TRBV19 | TGTGCCAGTAGTATGACGCAGGGACGGACTGAAGCTTTCTTT | CASSMTQGRTEAFF
NA | TRBJ2-7 | TRBD1 | TRBV28 | TGTGCCAGCAGTTCGCAACGACAGGGTAGAGCTTACGAGCAGTACTTC | CASSSQRQGRAYEQYF
once | TRBJ2-5 | TRBD1 | TRBV6-2/TRBV6-3 | TGTGCCAGCAGTTACTCGACAGGGGCGACCCAGTACTTC | CASSYSTGATQYF
NA | TRBJ2-1 | TRBD2 | TRBV4-1 | TGCGCCAGCAGCCCGCGGACTAGCGGGAGTAGATCCTACAATGAGCAGTTCTTC | CASSPRTSGSRSYNEQFF
NA | TRBJ1-3 | NA | TRBV18 | TGTGCCAGCTCCCGCGGGCCGCCAGGGAACTCTGGAAACACCATATATTTT | CASSRGPPGNSGNTIYF
NA | TRBJ2-7 | NA | TRBV20-1 | TGCAGTGCTAGTTACTCCTCCGGACTCGACGAGCAGTACTTC | CSASYSSGLDEQYF
NA | TRBJ1-4 | TRBD1 | TRBV6-6 | TGTGCCAGCACCCACCCTCCGGGACAGATCTTTTTT | CASTHPPGQIFF
NA | TRBJ1-5 | NA | TRBV6-5 | TGTGCCAGCAGCCGACTTAATCAGCCCCAGCATTTT | CASSRLNQPQHF
NA | TRBJ2-6 | NA | TRBV4-3 | TGCGCCAGCAGCCAGCGAGGGGGGGCCAACGTCCTGACTTTC | CASSQRGGANVLTF
once | TRBJ1-2 | NA | TRBV28 | TGTGCCAGCAGGAACCAGGGATCTAACTATGGCTACACCTTC | CASRNQGSNYGYTF
NA | TRBJ1-3 | TRBD1 | TRBV4-3 | TGCGCCAGCAGCCAGGGGGTCATACAGGGGGCTTCCGGAAACACCATATATTTT | CASSQGVIQGASGNTIYF
NA | TRBJ1-6 | NA | TRBV2 | TGTGCCAGCAGGGGCGAGGGCTTGTCACCCCTCCACTTT | CASRGEGLSPLHF
NA | TRBJ1-2 | NA | TRBV27 | TGTGCCAGCAGTTCCTTAAAAACAGGACTCTATGGCTACACCTTC | CASSSLKTGLYGYTF
NA | TRBJ1-1 | TRBD1 | TRBV19 | TGTGCCAGTAGTGTTACAGGGGGCCTCGGCACTGAAGCTTTCTTT | CASSVTGGLGTEAFF
NA | TRBJ1-2 | NA | TRBV19 | TGTGCCAGTAGTATTGGGGATAACTCTTATGGCTACACCTTC | CASSIGDNSYGYTF